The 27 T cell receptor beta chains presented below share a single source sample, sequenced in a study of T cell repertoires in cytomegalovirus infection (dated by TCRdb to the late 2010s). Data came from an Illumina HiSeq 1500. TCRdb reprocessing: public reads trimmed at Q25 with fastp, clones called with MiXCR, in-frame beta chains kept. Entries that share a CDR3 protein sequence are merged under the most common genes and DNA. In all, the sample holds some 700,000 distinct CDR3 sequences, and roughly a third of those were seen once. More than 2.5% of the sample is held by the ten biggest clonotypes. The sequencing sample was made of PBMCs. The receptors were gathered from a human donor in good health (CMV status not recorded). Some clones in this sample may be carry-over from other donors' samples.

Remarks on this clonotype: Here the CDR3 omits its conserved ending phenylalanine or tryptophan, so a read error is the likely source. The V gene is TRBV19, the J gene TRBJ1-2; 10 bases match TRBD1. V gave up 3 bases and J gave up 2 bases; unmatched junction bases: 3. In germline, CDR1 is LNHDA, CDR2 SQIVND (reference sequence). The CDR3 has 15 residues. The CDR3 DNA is TGTGCCAGTAGTATGCCGGGACAGGGGAACTATGGCTACACCTTA. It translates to CASSMPGQGNYGYTL.

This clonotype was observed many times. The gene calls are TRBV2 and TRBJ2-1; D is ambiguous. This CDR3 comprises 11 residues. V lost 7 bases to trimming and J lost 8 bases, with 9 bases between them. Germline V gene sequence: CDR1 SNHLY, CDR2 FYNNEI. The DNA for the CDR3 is TGTGCCAGCAAGGGAAGGGATGAGCAGTTCTTC. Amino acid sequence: CASKGRDEQFF.

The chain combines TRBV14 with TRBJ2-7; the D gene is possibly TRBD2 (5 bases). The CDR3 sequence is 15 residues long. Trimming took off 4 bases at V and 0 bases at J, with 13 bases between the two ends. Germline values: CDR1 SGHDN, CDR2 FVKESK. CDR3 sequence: CASSRRKGSSYEQYF. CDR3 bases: TGTGCCAGCAGCCGCCGGAAAGGGAGCTCCTACGAGCAGTACTTC.

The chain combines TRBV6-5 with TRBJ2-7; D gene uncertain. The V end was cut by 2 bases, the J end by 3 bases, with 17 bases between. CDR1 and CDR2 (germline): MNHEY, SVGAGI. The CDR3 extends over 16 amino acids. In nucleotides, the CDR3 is TGTGCCAGCAGTTACGGACGCCGGGTGGCGAACTACGAGCAGTACTTC. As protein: CASSYGRRVANYEQYF.

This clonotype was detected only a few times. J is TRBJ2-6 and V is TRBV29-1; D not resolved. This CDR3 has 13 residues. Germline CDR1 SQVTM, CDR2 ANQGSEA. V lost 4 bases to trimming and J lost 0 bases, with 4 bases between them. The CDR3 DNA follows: TGCAGCGTTGGTGACTCTGGGGCCAACGTCCTGACTTTC. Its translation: CSVGDSGANVLTF.

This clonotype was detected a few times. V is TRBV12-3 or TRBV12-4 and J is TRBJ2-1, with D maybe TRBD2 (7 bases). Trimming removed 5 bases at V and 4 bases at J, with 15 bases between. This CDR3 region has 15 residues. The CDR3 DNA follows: TGTGCCAGCAGTCCCCGGGGGGCGTGGTACAATGAGCAGTTCTTC. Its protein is CASSPRGAWYNEQFF.

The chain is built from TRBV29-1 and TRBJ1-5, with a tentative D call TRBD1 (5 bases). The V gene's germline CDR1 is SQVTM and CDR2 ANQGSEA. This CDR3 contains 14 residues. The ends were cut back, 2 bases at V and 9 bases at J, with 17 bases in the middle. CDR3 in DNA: TGCAGCGTTGAATCCGGGGTAAGGGGTCCGCCCCAGCATTTT. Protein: CSVESGVRGPPQHF. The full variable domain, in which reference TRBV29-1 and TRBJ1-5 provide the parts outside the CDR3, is SAVISQKPSRDICQRGTSLTIQCQVDSQVTMMFWYRQQPGQSLTLIATANQGSEATYESGFVIDKFPISRPNLTFSTLTVSNMSPEDSSIYLCSVESGVRGPPQHFGDGTRLSIL.

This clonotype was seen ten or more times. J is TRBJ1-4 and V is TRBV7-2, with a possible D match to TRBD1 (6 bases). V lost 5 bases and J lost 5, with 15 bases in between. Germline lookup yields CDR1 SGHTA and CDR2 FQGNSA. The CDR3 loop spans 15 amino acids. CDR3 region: CASSPNRAANEKLFF. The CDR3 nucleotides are TGTGCCAGCAGCCCAAACAGGGCCGCAAATGAAAAACTGTTTTTT.

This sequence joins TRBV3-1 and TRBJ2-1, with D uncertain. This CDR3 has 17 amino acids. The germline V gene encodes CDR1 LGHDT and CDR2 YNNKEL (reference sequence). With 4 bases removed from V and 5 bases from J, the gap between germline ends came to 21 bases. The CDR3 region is CASSPRLAFGVHNEQFF. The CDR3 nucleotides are TGTGCCAGCAGCCCTAGATTGGCGTTTGGGGTGCACAATGAGCAGTTCTTC.

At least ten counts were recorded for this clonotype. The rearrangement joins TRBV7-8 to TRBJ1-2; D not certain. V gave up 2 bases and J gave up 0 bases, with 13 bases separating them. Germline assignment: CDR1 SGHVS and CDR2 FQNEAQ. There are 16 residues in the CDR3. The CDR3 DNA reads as TGTGCCAGCAGCTTAATGGGGTCCCGAACTAACTATGGCTACACCTTC. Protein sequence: CASSLMGSRTNYGYTF.

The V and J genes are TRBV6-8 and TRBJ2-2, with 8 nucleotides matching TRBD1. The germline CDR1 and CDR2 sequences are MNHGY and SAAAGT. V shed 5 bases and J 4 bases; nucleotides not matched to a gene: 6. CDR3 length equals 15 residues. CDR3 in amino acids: CASSQDRAGTGELFF. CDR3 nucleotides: TGTGCCAGCAGTCAGGACAGGGCTGGCACCGGGGAGCTGTTTTTT.

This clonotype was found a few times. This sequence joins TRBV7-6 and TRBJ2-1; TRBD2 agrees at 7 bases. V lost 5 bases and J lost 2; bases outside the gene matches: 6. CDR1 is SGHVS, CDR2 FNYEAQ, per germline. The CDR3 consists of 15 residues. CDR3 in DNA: TGTGCCAGCAGCCCTTCTAGCGGCCCCTACAATGAGCAGTTCTTC. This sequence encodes CASSPSSGPYNEQFF.

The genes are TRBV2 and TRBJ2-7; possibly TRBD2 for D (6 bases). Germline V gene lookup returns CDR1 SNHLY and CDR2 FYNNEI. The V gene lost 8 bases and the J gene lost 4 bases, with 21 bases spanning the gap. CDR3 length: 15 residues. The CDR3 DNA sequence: TGTGCCAGCCACCTAAGCCTCCGGGAGACATACGAGCAGTACTTC. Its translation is CASHLSLRETYEQYF. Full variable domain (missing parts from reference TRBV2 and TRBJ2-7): EPEVTQTPSHQVTQMGQEVILRCVPISNHLYFYWYRQILGQKVEFLVSFYNNEISEKSEIFDDQFSVERPDGSNFTLKIRSTKLEDSAMYFCASHLSLRETYEQYFGPGTRLTVT.

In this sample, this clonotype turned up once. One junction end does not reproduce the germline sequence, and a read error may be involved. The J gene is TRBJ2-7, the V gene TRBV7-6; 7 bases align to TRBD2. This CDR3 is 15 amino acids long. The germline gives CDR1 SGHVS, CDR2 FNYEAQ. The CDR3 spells CAISLEAGLSYEQYF. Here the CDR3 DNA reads TGTGCCATCAGCTTAGAAGCGGGACTCTCCTACGAGCAGTACTTC.

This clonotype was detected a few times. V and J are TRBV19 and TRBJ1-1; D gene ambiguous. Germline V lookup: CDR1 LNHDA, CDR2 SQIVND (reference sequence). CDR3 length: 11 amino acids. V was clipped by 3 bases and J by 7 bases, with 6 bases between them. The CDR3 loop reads CASSIGREAFF. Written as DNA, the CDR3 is TGTGCCAGTAGTATTGGGCGTGAAGCTTTCTTT.

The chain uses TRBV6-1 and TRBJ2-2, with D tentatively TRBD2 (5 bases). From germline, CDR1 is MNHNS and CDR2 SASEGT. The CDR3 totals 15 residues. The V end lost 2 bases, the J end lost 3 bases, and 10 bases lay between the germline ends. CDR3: CASSELSGYTGELFF. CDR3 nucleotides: TGTGCCAGCAGTGAACTAAGCGGATACACCGGGGAGCTGTTTTTT.

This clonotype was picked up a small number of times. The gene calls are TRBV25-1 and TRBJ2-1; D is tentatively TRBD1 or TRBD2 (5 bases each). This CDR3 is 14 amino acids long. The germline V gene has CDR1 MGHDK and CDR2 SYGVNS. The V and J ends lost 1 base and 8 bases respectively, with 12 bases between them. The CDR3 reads CASSELGTSDEQFF. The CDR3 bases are TGTGCCAGCAGTGAATTGGGGACCTCCGATGAGCAGTTCTTC.

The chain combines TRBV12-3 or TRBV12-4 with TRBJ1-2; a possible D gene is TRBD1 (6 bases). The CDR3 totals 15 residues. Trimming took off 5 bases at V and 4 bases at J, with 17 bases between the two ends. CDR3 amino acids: CASSPQTGRSYGYTF. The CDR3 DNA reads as TGTGCCAGCAGTCCTCAGACAGGACGGAGCTATGGCTACACCTTC.

CDR3 in DNA: TGTGCCAGCAGTCAGGACAGGGGCCTCTCCTACGAGCAGTACTTC. It codes for CASSQDRGLSYEQYF. This chain links TRBV2 with TRBJ2-7; the match to TRBD1 covers 9 bases. The CDR3 has 15 residues. The germline V gene encodes CDR1 SNHLY and CDR2 FYNNEI. Trimming took 5 bases from V and 0 from J; bases not matched to a gene: 5.

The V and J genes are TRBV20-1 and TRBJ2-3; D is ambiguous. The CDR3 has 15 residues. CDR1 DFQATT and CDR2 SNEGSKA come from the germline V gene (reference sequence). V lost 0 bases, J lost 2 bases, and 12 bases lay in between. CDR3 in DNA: TGCAGTGCTAGAGATCGACTTGGGTACACAGATACGCAGTATTTT. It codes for CSARDRLGYTDTQYF.

The CDR3 protein is CASSLVRQVDGYTF. In nucleotides, the CDR3 is TGTGCCAGCAGCTTAGTAAGACAGGTCGACGGCTACACCTTC. The chain combines TRBV7-9 with TRBJ1-2; tentative D call: TRBD1 (6 bases). V lost 1 base, J lost 8 bases, and 14 bases lay in between. Germline CDR1 is SEHNR and CDR2 is FQNEAQ (reference sequence). The CDR3 is 14 residues long.

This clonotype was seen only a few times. CDR3 amino acids: CASSDSRRANYGYTF. CDR3 coding DNA: TGTGCCAGCAGCGATTCACGGCGGGCTAACTATGGCTACACCTTC. The rearrangement links TRBV11-2 to TRBJ1-2; D uncertain. Per germline, CDR1 SGHAT and CDR2 FQNNGV. The CDR3 is 15 amino acids. Trimming removed 5 bases at V and 0 bases at J, with 13 bases between. Full variable domain (outside the CDR3, taken from reference TRBV11-2 and TRBJ1-2): EAGVAQSPRYKIIEKRQSVAFWCNPISGHATLYWYQQILGQGPKLLIQFQNNGVVDDSQLPKDRFSAERLKGVDSTLKIQPAKLEDSAVYLCASSDSRRANYGYTFGSGTRLTVV.

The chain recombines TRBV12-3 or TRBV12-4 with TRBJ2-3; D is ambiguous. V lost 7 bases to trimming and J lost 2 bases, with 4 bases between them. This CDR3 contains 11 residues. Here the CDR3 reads CASTITDTQYF. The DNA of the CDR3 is TGTGCCAGCACTATCACAGATACGCAGTATTTT.

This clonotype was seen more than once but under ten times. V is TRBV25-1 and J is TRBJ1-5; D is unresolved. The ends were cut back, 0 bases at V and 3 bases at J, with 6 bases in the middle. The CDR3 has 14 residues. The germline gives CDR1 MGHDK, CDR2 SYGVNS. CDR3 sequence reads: CASSEYRSNQPQHF. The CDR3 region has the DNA TGTGCCAGCAGTGAATATCGCTCCAATCAGCCCCAGCATTTT.

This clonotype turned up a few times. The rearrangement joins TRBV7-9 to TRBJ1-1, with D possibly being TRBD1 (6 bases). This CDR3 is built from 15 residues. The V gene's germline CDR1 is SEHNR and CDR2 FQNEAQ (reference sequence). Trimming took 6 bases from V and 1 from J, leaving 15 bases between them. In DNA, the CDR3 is TGTGCCAGCAGAAAGGGGGGGGCTTGGAACACTGAAGCTTTCTTT. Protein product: CASRKGGAWNTEAFF. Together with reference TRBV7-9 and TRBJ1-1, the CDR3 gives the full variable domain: DTGVSQNPRHKITKRGQNVTFRCDPISEHNRLYWYRQTLGQGPEFLTYFQNEAQLEKSRLLSDRFSAERPKGSFSTLEIQRTEQGDSAMYLCASRKGGAWNTEAFFGQGTRLTVV.

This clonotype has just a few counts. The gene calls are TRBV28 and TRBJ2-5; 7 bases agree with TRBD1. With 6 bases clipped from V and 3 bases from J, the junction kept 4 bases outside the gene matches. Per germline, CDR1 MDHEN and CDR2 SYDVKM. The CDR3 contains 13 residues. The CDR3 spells CASRLTGKETQYF. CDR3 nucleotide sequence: TGTGCCAGCAGGCTGACAGGGAAAGAGACCCAGTACTTC.

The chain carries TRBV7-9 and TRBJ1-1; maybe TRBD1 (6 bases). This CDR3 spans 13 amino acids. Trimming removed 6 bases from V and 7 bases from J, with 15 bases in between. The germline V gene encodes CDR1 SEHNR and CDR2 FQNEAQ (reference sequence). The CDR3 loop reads CASRHRVYDEAFF. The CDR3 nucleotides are TGTGCCAGCAGACACAGGGTATATGATGAAGCTTTCTTT.